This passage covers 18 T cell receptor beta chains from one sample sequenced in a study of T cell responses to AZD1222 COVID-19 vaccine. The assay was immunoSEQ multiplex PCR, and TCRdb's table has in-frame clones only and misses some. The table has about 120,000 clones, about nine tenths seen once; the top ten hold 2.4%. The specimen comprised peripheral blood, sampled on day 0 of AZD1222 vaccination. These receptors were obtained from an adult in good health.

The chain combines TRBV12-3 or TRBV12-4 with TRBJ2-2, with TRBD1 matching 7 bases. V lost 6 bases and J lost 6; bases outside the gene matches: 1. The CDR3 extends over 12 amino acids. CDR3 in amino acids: CASRTGPGELFF. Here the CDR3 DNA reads TGTGCCAGCAGGACAGGGCCCGGGGAGCTGTTTTTT.

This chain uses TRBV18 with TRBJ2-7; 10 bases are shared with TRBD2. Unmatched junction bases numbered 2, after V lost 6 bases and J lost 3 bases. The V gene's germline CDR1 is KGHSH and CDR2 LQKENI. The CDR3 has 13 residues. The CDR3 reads CASSTSGIYEQYF. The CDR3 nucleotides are TGTGCCAGCTCCACTAGCGGGATCTACGAGCAGTACTTC.

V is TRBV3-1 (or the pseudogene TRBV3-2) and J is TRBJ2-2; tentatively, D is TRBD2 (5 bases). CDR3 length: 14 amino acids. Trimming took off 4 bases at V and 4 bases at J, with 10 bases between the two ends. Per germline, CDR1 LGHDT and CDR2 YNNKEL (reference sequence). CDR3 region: CASSPGIGTGELFF. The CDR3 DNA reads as TGTGCCAGCAGCCCGGGAATCGGCACCGGGGAGCTGTTTTTT.

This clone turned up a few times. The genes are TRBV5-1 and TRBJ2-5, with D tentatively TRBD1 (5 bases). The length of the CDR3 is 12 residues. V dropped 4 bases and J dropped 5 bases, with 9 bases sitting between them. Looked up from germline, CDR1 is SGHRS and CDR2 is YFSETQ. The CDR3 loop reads CASSAPGETQYF. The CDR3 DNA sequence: TGCGCCAGCAGCGCCCCAGGGGAGACCCAGTACTTC.

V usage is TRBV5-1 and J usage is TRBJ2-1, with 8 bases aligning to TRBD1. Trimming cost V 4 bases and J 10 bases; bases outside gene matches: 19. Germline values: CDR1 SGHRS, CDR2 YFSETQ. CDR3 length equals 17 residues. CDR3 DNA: TGCGCCAGCAGCCCCGACCCAGGGGGCGCCCCACCTGGAGAGCAGTTCTTC. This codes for CASSPDPGGAPPGEQFF.

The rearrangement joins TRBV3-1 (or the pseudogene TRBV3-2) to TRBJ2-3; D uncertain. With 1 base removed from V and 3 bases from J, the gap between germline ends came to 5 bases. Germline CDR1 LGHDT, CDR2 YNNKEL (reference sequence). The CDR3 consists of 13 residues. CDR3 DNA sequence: TGTGCCAGCAGCCAAGGGCGGACAGATACGCAGTATTTT. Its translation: CASSQGRTDTQYF.

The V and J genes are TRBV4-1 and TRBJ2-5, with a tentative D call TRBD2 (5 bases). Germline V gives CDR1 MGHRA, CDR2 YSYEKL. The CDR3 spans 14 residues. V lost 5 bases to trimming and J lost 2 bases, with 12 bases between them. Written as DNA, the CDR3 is TGCGCCAGCAGCACCACGCGGGTTCAAGAGACCCAGTACTTC. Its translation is CASSTTRVQETQYF.

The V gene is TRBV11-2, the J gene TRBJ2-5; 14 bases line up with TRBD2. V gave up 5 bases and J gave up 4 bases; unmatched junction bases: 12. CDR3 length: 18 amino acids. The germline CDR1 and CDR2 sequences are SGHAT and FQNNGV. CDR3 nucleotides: TGTGCCAGCAGCAAAGGCGGGACTAGCGGGAGTCGTGGAGAGACCCAGTACTTC. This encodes CASSKGGTSGSRGETQYF.

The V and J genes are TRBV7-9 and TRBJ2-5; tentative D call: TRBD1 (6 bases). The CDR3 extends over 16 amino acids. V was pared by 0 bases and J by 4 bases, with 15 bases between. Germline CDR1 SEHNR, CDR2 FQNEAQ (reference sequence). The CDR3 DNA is TGTGCCAGCAGCTTAGCTTGGGCCAGGGGATCAGAGACCCAGTACTTC. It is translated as CASSLAWARGSETQYF. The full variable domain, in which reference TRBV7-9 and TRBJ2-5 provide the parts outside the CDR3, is DTGVSQNPRHKITKRGQNVTFRCDPISEHNRLYWYRQTLGQGPEFLTYFQNEAQLEKSRLLSDRFSAERPKGSFSTLEIQRTEQGDSAMYLCASSLAWARGSETQYFGPGTRLLVL.

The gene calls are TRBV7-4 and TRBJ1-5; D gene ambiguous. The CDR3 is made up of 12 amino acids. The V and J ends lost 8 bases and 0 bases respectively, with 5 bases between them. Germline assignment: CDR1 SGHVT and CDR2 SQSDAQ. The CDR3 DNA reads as TGTGCCAGCCAAGATAGCAATCAGCCCCAGCATTTT. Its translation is CASQDSNQPQHF.

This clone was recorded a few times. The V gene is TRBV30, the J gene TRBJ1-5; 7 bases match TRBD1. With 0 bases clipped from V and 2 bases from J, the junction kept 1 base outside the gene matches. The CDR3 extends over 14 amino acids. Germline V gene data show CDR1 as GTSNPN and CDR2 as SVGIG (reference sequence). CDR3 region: CAWSVGGRNQPQHF. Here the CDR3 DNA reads TGTGCCTGGAGTGTAGGGGGCCGCAATCAGCCCCAGCATTTT.

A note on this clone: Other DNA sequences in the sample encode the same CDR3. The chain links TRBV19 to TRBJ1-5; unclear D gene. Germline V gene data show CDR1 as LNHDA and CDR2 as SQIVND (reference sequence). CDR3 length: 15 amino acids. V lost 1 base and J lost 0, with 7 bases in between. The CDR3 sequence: CASSIGQASNQPQHF. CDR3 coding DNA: TGTGCCAGTAGTATAGGACAAGCTAGCAATCAGCCCCAGCATTTT. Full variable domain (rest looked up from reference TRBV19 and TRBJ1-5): DGGITQSPKYLFRKEGQNVTLSCEQNLNHDAMYWYRQDPGQGLRLIYYSQIVNDFQKGDIAEGYSVSREKKESFPLTVTSAQKNPTAFYLCASSIGQASNQPQHFGDGTRLSIL.

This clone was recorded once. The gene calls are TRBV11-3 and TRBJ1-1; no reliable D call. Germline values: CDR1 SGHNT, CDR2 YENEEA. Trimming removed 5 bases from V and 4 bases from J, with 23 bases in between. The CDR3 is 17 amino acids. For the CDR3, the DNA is TGTGCCAGCAGCCAAGGGCTTCCCGGTCTTGGGGTCACTGAAGCTTTCTTT. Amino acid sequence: CASSQGLPGLGVTEAFF.

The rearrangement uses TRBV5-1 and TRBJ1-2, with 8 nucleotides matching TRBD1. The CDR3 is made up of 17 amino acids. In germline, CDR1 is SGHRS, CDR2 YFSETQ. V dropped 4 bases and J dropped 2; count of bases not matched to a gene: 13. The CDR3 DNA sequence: TGCGCCAGCAGCGTGGGGTTCCTGGACAGGGTGAACTATGGCTACACCTTC. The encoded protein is CASSVGFLDRVNYGYTF. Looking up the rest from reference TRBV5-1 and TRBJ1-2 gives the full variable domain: KAGVTQTPRYLIKTRGQQVTLSCSPISGHRSVSWYQQTPGQGLQFLFEYFSETQRNKGNFPGRFSGRQFSNSRSEMNVSTLELGDSALYLCASSVGFLDRVNYGYTFGSGTRLTVV.

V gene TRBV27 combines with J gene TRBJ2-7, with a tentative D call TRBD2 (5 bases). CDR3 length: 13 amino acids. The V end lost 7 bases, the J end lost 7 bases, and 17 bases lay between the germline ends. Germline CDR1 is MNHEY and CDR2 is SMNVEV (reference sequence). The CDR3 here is CASKGRGVEEQYF. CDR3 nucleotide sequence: TGTGCCAGCAAGGGTCGGGGAGTGGAGGAGCAGTACTTC.

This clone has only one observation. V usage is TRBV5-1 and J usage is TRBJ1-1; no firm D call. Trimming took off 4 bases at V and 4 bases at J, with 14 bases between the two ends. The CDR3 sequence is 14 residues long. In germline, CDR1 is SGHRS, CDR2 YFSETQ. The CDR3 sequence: CASSLIPGSTEAFF. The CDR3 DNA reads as TGCGCCAGCAGCCTCATCCCGGGGAGCACTGAAGCTTTCTTT.

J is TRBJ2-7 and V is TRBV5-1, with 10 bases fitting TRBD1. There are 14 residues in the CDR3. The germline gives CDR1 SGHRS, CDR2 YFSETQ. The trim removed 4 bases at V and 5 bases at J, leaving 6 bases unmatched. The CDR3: CASSGGTGVDEQYF. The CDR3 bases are TGCGCCAGCAGCGGGGGGACAGGGGTCGACGAGCAGTACTTC.

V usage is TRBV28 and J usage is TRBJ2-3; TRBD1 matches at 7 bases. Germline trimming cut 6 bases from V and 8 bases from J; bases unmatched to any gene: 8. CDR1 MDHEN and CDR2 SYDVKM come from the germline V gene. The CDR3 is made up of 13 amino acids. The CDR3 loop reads CASRETDRATQYF. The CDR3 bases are TGTGCCAGCAGGGAGACCGACAGGGCTACGCAGTATTTT.